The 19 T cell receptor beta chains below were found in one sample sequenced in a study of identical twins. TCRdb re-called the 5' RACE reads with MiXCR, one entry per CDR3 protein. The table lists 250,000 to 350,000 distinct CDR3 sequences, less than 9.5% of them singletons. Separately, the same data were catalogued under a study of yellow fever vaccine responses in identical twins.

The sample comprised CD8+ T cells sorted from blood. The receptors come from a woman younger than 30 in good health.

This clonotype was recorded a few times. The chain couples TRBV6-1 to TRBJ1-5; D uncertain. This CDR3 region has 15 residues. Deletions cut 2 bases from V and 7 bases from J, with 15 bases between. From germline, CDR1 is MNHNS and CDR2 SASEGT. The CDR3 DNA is TGTGCCAGCAGTGAATATATCGAGTTACGGCAGCCCCAGCATTTT. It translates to CASSEYIELRQPQHF.

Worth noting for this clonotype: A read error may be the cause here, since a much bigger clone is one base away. For the CDR3, the DNA is TGCAGCGTTGAAGGAGGGGACCCCTACAATGAGCAGTTCTTC. Amino acids: CSVEGGDPYNEQFF. V usage is TRBV29-1 and J usage is TRBJ2-1; D possibly matches TRBD1 or TRBD2 (5 bases each). The CDR3 totals 14 residues. V shed 1 base and J shed 2 bases, with 9 bases lying between them. Germline V gives CDR1 SQVTM, CDR2 ANQGSEA.

CDR3 coding DNA: TGTGCCAGCAGTTACTCTCTAGCGGGAGGGAATGAGCAGTTCTTC. Amino acid sequence: CASSYSLAGGNEQFF. V usage is TRBV6-2 or TRBV6-3 and J usage is TRBJ2-1; 12 nucleotides line up with TRBD2. Germline values: CDR1 MNHEY, CDR2 SVGEGT. V shed 0 bases, J shed 7 bases, and the junction held 1 base outside the gene matches. The length of the CDR3 is 15 residues.

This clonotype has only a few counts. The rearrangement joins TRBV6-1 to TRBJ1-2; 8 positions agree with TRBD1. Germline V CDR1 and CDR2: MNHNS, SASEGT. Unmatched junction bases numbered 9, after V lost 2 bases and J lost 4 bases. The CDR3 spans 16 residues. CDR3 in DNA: TGTGCCAGCAGTGAACTGGGGCAGGGGGCCGTCTATGGCTACACCTTC. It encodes CASSELGQGAVYGYTF.

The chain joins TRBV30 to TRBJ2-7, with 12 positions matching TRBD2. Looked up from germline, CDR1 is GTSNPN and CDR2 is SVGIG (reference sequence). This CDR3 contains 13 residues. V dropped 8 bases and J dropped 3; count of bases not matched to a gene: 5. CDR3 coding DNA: TGTGCCGGAACGGGACTAGCGGGCTACGAGCAGTACTTC. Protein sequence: CAGTGLAGYEQYF.

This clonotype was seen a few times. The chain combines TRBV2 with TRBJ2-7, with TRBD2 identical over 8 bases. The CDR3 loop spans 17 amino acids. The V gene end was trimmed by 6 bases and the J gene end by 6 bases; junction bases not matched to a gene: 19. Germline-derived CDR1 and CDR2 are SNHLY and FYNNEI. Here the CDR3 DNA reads TGTGCCAGCAGCGTCCTGGAAGTAGCGGGGATAGAAGGCGAGCAGTACTTC. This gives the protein CASSVLEVAGIEGEQYF.

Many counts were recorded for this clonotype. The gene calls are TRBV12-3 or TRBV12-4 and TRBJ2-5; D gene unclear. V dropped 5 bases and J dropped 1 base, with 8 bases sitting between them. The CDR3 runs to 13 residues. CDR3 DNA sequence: TGTGCCAGCAGTAGCACCCTCCAAGAGACCCAGTACTTC. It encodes CASSSTLQETQYF.

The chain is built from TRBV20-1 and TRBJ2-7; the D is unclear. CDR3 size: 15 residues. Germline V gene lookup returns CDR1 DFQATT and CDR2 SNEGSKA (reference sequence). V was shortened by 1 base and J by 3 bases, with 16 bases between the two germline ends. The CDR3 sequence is CSARAGAIRLYEQYF. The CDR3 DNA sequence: TGCAGTGCTAGAGCCGGAGCAATCCGGCTCTACGAGCAGTACTTC.

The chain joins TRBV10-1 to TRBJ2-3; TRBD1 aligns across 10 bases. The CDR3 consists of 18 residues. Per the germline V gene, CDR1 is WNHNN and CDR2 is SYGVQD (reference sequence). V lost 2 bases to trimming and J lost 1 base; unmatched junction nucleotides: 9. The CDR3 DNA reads TGCGCCAGCAGTGAGGCCCCCGGGACAGGGGATGGCACAGATACGCAGTATTTT. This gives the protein CASSEAPGTGDGTDTQYF.

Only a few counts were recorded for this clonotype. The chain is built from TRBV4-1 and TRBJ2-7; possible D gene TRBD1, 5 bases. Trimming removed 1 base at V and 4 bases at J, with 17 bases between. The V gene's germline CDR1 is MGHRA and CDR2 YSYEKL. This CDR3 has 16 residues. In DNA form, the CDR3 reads TGCGCCAGCAGCCAAGTCTCTTCCAGGGTTGATTACGAGCAGTACTTC. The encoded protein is CASSQVSSRVDYEQYF.

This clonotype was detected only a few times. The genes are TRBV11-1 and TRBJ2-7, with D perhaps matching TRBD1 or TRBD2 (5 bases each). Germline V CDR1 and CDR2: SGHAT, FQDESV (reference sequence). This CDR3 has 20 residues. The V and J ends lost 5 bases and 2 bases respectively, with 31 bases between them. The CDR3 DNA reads TGTGCCAGCAGCCCGCACGTTAACCAGCCGGGACCAAAGGACCCCTACGAGCAGTACTTC. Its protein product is CASSPHVNQPGPKDPYEQYF.

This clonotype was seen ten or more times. The CDR3 region is CASSFYGTSGGAYNEQFF. The DNA of the CDR3 is TGTGCCAGCAGCTTCTACGGGACTAGCGGGGGGGCCTACAATGAGCAGTTCTTC. The V call is TRBV7-3, the J call TRBJ2-1; TRBD2 matches at 16 bases. V lost 3 bases and J lost 2; bases outside the gene matches: 4. The germline CDR1 and CDR2 sequences are SGHTA and FQGTGA. The CDR3 is made up of 18 amino acids. The full variable domain, with the rest looked up from reference TRBV7-3 and TRBJ2-1, is GAGVSQTPSNKVTEKGKYVELRCDPISGHTALYWYRQSLGQGPEFLIYFQGTGAADDSGLPNDRFFAVRPEGSVSTLKIQRTERGDSAVYLCASSFYGTSGGAYNEQFFGPGTRLTVL.

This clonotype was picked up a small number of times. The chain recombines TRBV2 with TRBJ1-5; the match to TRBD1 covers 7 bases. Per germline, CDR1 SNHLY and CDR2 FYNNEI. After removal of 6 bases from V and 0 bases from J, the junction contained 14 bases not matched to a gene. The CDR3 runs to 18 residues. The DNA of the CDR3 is TGTGCCAGCAGCTTTGACGGGGGACAGAAGTATAGCAATCAGCCCCAGCATTTT. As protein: CASSFDGGQKYSNQPQHF.

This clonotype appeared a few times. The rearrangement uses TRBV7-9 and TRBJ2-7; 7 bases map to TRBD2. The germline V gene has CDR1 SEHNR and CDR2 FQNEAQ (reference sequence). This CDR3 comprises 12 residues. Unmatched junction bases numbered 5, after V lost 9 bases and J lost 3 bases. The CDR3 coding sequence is TGTGCCAGTGAGGGGACTAACTACGAGCAGTACTTC. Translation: CASEGTNYEQYF.

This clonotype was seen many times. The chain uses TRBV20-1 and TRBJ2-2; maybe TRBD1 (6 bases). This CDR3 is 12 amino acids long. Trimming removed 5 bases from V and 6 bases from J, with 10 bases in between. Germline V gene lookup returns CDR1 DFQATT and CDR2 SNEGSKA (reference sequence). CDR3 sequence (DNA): TGCAGTGCTCTCAGGGGTCCCGGGGAGCTGTTTTTT. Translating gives CSALRGPGELFF.

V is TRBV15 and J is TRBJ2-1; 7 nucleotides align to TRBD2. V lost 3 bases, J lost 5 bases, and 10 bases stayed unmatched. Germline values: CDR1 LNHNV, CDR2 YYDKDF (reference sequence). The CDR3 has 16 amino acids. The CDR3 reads CATSRSRASGNNEQFF. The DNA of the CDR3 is TGTGCCACCAGCAGGTCTCGGGCTAGCGGTAACAATGAGCAGTTCTTC.

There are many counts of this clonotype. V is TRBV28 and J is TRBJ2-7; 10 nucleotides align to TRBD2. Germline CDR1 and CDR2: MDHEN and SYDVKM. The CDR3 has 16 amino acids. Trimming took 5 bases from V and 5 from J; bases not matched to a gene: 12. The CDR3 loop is CASSPIASSGSNEQYF. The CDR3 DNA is TGTGCCAGCAGTCCTATAGCCTCTAGCGGGAGCAACGAGCAGTACTTC.

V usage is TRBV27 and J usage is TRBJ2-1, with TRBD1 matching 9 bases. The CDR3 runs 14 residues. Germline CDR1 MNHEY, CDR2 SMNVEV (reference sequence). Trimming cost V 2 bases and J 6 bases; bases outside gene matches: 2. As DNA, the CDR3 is TGTGCCAGCAGTTTACGGACAGGGGTCAATGAGCAGTTCTTC. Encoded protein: CASSLRTGVNEQFF.

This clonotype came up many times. The CDR3 region is CASSLWSTDTQYF. As DNA, the CDR3 is TGTGCCAGCAGCTTGTGGAGCACAGATACGCAGTATTTT. This chain uses TRBV13 with TRBJ2-3; D uncertain. There are 13 residues in the CDR3. V was shortened by 3 bases and J by 0 bases, with 4 bases between the two germline ends. The V gene's germline CDR1 is PRHDT and CDR2 FYEKMQ (reference sequence).